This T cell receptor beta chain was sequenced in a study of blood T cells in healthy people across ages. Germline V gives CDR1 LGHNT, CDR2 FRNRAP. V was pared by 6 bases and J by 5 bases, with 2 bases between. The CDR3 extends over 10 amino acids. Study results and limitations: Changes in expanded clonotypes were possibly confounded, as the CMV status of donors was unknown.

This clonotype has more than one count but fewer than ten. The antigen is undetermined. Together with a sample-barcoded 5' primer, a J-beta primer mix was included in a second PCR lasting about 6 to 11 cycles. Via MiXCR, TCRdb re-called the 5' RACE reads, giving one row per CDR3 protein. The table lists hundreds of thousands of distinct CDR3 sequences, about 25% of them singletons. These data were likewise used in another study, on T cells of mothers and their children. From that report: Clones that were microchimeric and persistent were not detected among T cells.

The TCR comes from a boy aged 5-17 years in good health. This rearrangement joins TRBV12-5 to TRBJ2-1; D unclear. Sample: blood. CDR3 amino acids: CASGHNEQFF. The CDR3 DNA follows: TGTGCTAGTGGACACAATGAGCAGTTCTTC.